Detailed here is one T cell receptor (beta chain). Generated by immunoSEQ multiplex PCR, the TCRdb table keeps only in-frame clones and is missing some. The sample lists 300,000 to 400,000 clones; roughly 92% were seen once. The time point denotes: blood from clinic visit 5 months post-surgery; TSC patient then seizure free. These data originate in a study of brain T cells in children with intractable seizures. Sequencing used peripheral blood, obtained about 5 months after surgery. This TCR was sampled from a boy under two years old with tuberous sclerosis and intractable seizures.

The CDR3: CASSQDLWQNLGDTIYF. DNA of the CDR3: TGTGCCAGCAGCCAAGATTTATGGCAGAACTTAGGGGACACCATATATTTT. V and J are TRBV4-2 and TRBJ1-3; possible D gene TRBD1, 5 bases. Germline CDR1 is LGHNA and CDR2 is YNFKEQ. CDR3 length: 17 residues. The V end was cut by 0 bases, the J end by 8 bases, with 20 bases between.